This paragraph reports one T cell receptor beta chain. The data originate from a study of T cell responses to AZD1222 COVID-19 vaccine. Per germline, CDR1 SGDLS and CDR2 YYNGEE. The junction had 9 bases not matched to a gene; V was cut back by 0 bases and J by 0 bases. CDR3 size: 19 residues. Profiled with immunoSEQ multiplex PCR; TCRdb holds only in-frame clones, not every one. Seen here are about 110,000 clones, about 85% observed once, and the top ten hold around 1.5%. V and J are TRBV9 and TRBJ1-3; 10 bases fit TRBD1. The material was peripheral blood, obtained on day 0 of AZD1222 vaccination. This sequence originates from an adult in good health. CDR3 nucleotide sequence: TGTGCCAGCAGCGTAGAGACAGGGGGCCACCGGAGCTCTGGAAACACCATATATTTT. This encodes CASSVETGGHRSSGNTIYF.